The sequence of this T cell receptor beta chain was determined in a study of control samples from healthy donors and cancer patients. Deletions cut 0 bases from V and 4 bases from J, with 15 bases between. The CDR3 totals 16 residues. Per the germline V gene, CDR1 is SNHLY and CDR2 is FYNNEI. The table came from immunoSEQ multiplex PCR; TCRdb's copy has only in-frame clones and leaves some out. The sample carries roughly 88,000 clones, 93% recorded once. This clonotype was sampled from a man between 18 and 35 years old in good health. The chain links TRBV2 to TRBJ1-1; possible D gene TRBD1, 5 bases. The sequencing sample was made of blood. The CDR3 DNA follows: TGTGCCAGCAGTGAAGCGATTCAGGGAGGCGGCACTGAAGCTTTCTTT. Translated: CASSEAIQGGGTEAFF.